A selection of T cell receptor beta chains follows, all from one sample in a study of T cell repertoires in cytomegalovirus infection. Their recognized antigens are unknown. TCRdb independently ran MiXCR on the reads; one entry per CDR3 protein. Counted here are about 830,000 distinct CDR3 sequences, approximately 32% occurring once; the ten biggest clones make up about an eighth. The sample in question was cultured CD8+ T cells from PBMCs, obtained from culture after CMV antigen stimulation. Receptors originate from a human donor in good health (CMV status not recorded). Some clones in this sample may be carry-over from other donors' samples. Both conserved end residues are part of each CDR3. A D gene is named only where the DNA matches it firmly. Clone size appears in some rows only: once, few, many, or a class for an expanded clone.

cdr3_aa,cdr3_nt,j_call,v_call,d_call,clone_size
CASSEKTLALPDTEAFF,TGTGCCAGCAGTGAAAAGACCCTTGCCCTTCCCGACACTGAAGCTTTCTTT,TRBJ1-1,TRBV6-1,.,.
CASSFRQRISSGNTIYF,TGTGCCAGCAGCTTTAGACAGCGTATTTCCTCTGGAAACACCATATATTTT,TRBJ1-3,TRBV28,.,few
CASSSQPPRTDYNSPLHF,TGTGCCAGCAGCTCACAGCCTCCCCGGACAGACTATAATTCACCCCTCCACTTT,TRBJ1-6,TRBV11-3,.,few
CASSQPLQGEGGDEQFF,TGCGCCAGCAGCCAACCTCTCCAGGGGGAAGGGGGCGATGAGCAGTTCTTC,TRBJ2-1,TRBV4-1,TRBD1,.
CASSDRGQAYELYF,TGTGCCAGCAGCGACAGGGGCCAGGCTTACGAGCTGTACTTC,TRBJ2-7,TRBV7-8,TRBD1,.
CASSEDSNNEQFF,TGTGCCAGCAGCGAAGACAGCAACAATGAGCAGTTCTTC,TRBJ2-1,TRBV7-9,.,many
CASSFEFGTDTQYF,TGCGCCAGCAGCTTTGAGTTCGGCACAGATACGCAGTATTTT,TRBJ2-3,TRBV5-1,.,.
CASSFSPGLAGSYNEQFF,TGTGCCAGCAGTTTCTCTCCCGGACTAGCGGGGTCCTACAATGAGCAGTTCTTC,TRBJ2-1,TRBV6-2/TRBV6-3,TRBD2,.
CSVGRTGASNEQFF,TGCAGCGTTGGGAGGACAGGGGCTAGCAATGAGCAGTTCTTC,TRBJ2-1,TRBV29-1,TRBD1,.
CASSPRTGKNEKLFF,TGTGCCAGCAGCCCACGGACAGGGAAAAATGAAAAACTGTTTTTT,TRBJ1-4,TRBV9,TRBD1,.
CSVRLLEAFF,TGCAGCGTAAGACTCCTTGAAGCTTTCTTT,TRBJ1-1,TRBV29-1,.,few
CASSSNLGLNTEAFF,TGTGCCAGCAGCTCTAACCTGGGCCTGAACACTGAAGCTTTCTTT,TRBJ1-1,TRBV27,.,.
CASSLFSGHPVTETQYF,TGCGCCAGCAGCTTATTTTCCGGACACCCCGTGACAGAGACCCAGTACTTC,TRBJ2-5,TRBV5-1,.,.
CASGRGPLGNEQYF,TGTGCTAGTGGCCGCGGACCCCTAGGGAACGAGCAGTACTTC,TRBJ2-7,TRBV12-5,.,few
CAISESMAGEYNEQFF,TGTGCCATCAGTGAGTCGATGGCAGGGGAGTACAATGAGCAGTTCTTC,TRBJ2-1,TRBV10-3,.,few
CASSQESAPLVYEQYF,TGCGCCAGCAGCCAAGAATCTGCGCCCCTTGTCTACGAGCAGTACTTC,TRBJ2-7,TRBV4-1,.,.
CASSLTSTDTQYF,TGTGCCAGCAGTTTAACTAGCACAGATACGCAGTATTTT,TRBJ2-3,TRBV12-3/TRBV12-4,.,many
CSALTGTADYGYTF,TGCAGTGCTCTAACCGGGACAGCCGACTATGGCTACACCTTC,TRBJ1-2,TRBV20-1,TRBD1,.
CASSSTHSYEQYF,TGTGCCAGCAGTTCGACACACTCCTACGAGCAGTACTTC,TRBJ2-7,TRBV2,.,.
CASSFRGGADNEQFF,TGTGCCAGCAGCTTTCGCGGGGGGGCCGACAATGAGCAGTTCTTC,TRBJ2-1,TRBV7-4,TRBD2,.
CASSVARTGSYNEQFF,TGTGCCAGCAGCGTAGCGAGGACAGGCTCCTACAATGAGCAGTTCTTC,TRBJ2-1,TRBV9,TRBD1,.
CASSRSGAGELNIQYF,TGTGCCAGCAGTAGATCCGGGGCGGGGGAATTGAACATTCAGTACTTC,TRBJ2-4,TRBV2,TRBD2,many
CANSFKSNQPQHF,TGTGCAAACAGTTTTAAGAGCAATCAGCCCCAGCATTTT,TRBJ1-5,TRBV27,.,.
CASSPGQGTEAFF,TGTGCCAGCAGCCCCGGACAGGGGACTGAAGCTTTCTTT,TRBJ1-1,TRBV7-6,TRBD1,many
CASSVVPVNEQFF,TGTGCCAGCAGTGTCGTCCCTGTTAATGAGCAGTTCTTC,TRBJ2-1,TRBV25-1,.,.
CASSPRLAGGQDTQYF,TGTGCCAGCAGTCCAAGACTAGCGGGGGGGCAAGATACGCAGTATTTT,TRBJ2-3,TRBV28,TRBD2,many
CSARDLSSGGGFGTGELFF,TGCAGTGCTAGAGATTTGAGTAGCGGGGGGGGATTTGGCACCGGGGAGCTGTTTTTT,TRBJ2-2,TRBV20-1,TRBD2,.